A selection of T cell receptor beta chains follows, all from one sample in a study of shared T cell receptors in the human thymus. Assay used: immunoSEQ multiplex PCR; TCRdb lists only in-frame clones, some missing. The sample yields about 660,000 clones, approximately 87% seen once. These data were likewise used in another study, on human thymus T cells.

The source material was thymocytes. Receptors were obtained from a boy younger than two with a congenital heart defect. The CDR3 runs from the conserved cysteine through the conserved F or W. The D gene is left open where the match is weak. Clone size is not always given. Where it is, it says once, few, many or a class for expanded clones.

>TRBV7-9|TRBD1|TRBJ2-7|once
TGTGCCAGCAGCCTCCGACAGGGGAGCTACGAGCAGTACTTC
CASSLRQGSYEQYF
>TRBV10-1|NA|TRBJ2-6|NA
TGCGCCAGCAGTCCCGGGGTGCCTGGGGCCAACGTCCTGACTTTC
CASSPGVPGANVLTF
>TRBV29-1|NA|TRBJ2-5|NA
TGCAGCGTTGATTTCCCCGGGGTAAGGTACCAAGAGACCCAGTACTTC
CSVDFPGVRYQETQYF
>TRBV4-3|TRBD2|TRBJ2-3|NA
TGCGCCAGCAGCCAAGAACTAGCGGGGGAAGGAGATACGCAGTATTTT
CASSQELAGEGDTQYF
>TRBV4-3|NA|TRBJ2-5|NA
TGCGCCAGCAGCCAAGATTGCGGCGATTTGCGGCGACCGAAAGAGACCCAGTACTTC
CASSQDCGDLRRPKETQYF
>TRBV30|TRBD1|TRBJ2-7|NA
TGTGCCTGGAACCAAGGGGACAGGGGGGACGAGCAGTACTTC
CAWNQGDRGDEQYF
>TRBV11-2|TRBD2|TRBJ2-2|NA
TGTGCCAGCAGCTTAGAGGTCGTGCGGACTAGCGGGTGCTGTAGCGGGGAGCTGTTTTTT
CASSLEVVRTSGCCSGELFF
>TRBV14|NA|TRBJ1-2|NA
TGTGCCAGCAGGCAATCGGACACCAGACGGTATGGCTACACCTTC
CASRQSDTRRYGYTF
>TRBV11-2|NA|TRBJ1-2|NA
TGTGCCAGCAGCTCACTGGAGAACTATGGCTACACCTTC
CASSSLENYGYTF
>TRBV27|TRBD1|TRBJ1-1|NA
TGTGCCAGCAGTTCACAGGGGCGAACCATGAACACTGAAGCTTTCTTT
CASSSQGRTMNTEAFF
>TRBV10-3|TRBD1|TRBJ2-1|NA
TGTGCCATCAGTGTAGAACAGGGGTGCTCCTACAATGAGCAGTTCTTC
CAISVEQGCSYNEQFF
>TRBV25-1|TRBD1|TRBJ2-7|NA
TGTGCCAGCAGTGTAGGGACAGGGGTTTTATCTAACGAGGGGCAGTACTTC
CASSVGTGVLSNEGQYF
>TRBV19|TRBD1|TRBJ1-5|NA
TGTGCCAGTAGTAACGGACAGGGGGCCGCTCAGCCCCAGCATTTT
CASSNGQGAAQPQHF
>TRBV27|NA|TRBJ2-3|NA
TGTGCCAGCAAGCACTCAGGGACAGATACGCAGTATTTT
CASKHSGTDTQYF
>TRBV5-6|TRBD1|TRBJ2-5|NA
TGTGCCAGCAGCTCACAGGGGCTAGAGACCCAGTACTTC
CASSSQGLETQYF
>TRBV27|TRBD2|TRBJ2-5|NA
TGTGCCAGCAGGGAGAAATTAGCGGGAGCTGATCGAGGGACCCAGTACTTC
CASREKLAGADRGTQYF
>TRBV27|TRBD1|TRBJ2-6|NA
TGTGCCAGCACCATCCGACAGGGGATGCCCCCCTCTGGGGCCAACGTCCTGACTTTC
CASTIRQGMPPSGANVLTF
>TRBV4-3|TRBD1|TRBJ2-2|NA
TGCGCCAGCAGTCAGGGGGCGAGGGGCGGAATCACCGGGGAGCTGTTTTTT
CASSQGARGGITGELFF
>TRBV28|TRBD1|TRBJ2-1|NA
TGTGCCAGCAGCAGACAGGGGGCCGACAATGAGCAGTTCTTC
CASSRQGADNEQFF
>TRBV5-1|TRBD1|TRBJ2-1|once
TGCGCCAGCAGCACCCCCCGACGGGACAGGGTTAACAATGAGCAGTTCTTC
CASSTPRRDRVNNEQFF
>TRBV19|NA|TRBJ2-7|once
TGTGCCAGTAGCTCAGGGGACAAAGCTCGTGGCGAGCAGTACTTC
CASSSGDKARGEQYF
>TRBV28|NA|TRBJ1-4|NA
TGTGCCAGCAGTATCAAGACCTGGACAGCCCTTAATGAAAAACTGTTTTTT
CASSIKTWTALNEKLFF
>TRBV7-2|NA|TRBJ2-1|NA
TGTGCCAGCAGCTTGCGGCCCGTGAGCAATGAGCAGTTCTTC
CASSLRPVSNEQFF
>TRBV28|TRBD1|TRBJ1-6|NA
TGTGCCAGCAGTTTTTACAGGGGGCGGAATGCGAATTCACCCCTCCACTTT
CASSFYRGRNANSPLHF
>TRBV2|TRBD2|TRBJ2-1|NA
TGTGCCAGCCGCGCGACTAGCGGGAGGGGGGATGAGCAGTTCTTC
CASRATSGRGDEQFF
>TRBV27|NA|TRBJ1-2|once
TGTGCCAGCAGTTCCATACCGGGACAACTACTCCGGGGCTACACCTTC
CASSSIPGQLLRGYTF
>TRBV4-3|TRBD1|TRBJ2-6|NA
TGCGCCAGCAGCCAAGTCTTCGCCGGGACAGGGGTTGGCGGGGCCAACGTCCTGACTTTC
CASSQVFAGTGVGGANVLTF
>TRBV6-1|NA|TRBJ1-2|NA
TGTGCCAGCAGTGAAAATCCCGCCGCCGAGGAGGGAAATGGCTACACCTTC
CASSENPAAEEGNGYTF
>TRBV2|TRBD1|TRBJ1-1|once
TGTGCCCGCAGCAATTGGCAGGGGGTCGGGAACCCTGAAGCTTTCTTT
CARSNWQGVGNPEAFF
>TRBV7-8|NA|TRBJ1-1|NA
TGTGCCAGCAGCTTTCCGAGTTCCGTGAACACTGAAGCTTTCTTT
CASSFPSSVNTEAFF
>TRBV7-9|TRBD1|TRBJ1-5|NA
TGTGCCAGCAGCTTGGACAGGGAACAGCCCCAGCATTTT
CASSLDREQPQHF
>TRBV4-3|TRBD1|TRBJ1-5|NA
TGCGCCAGCAGCCAAGATTGGGATGACAGGGGGTATAGCAATCAGCCCCAGCATTTT
CASSQDWDDRGYSNQPQHF
>TRBV7-6|NA|TRBJ2-7|NA
TGTGCCAGCAGCTTCGGCCCAGGGGATTCCCACTACGAGCAGTACTTC
CASSFGPGDSHYEQYF
>TRBV15|TRBD2|TRBJ2-3|NA
TGTGCCACCAGCAGAGATCCGGGGCTAGCGGGGGGGCCAGGTCCAGATACGCAGTATTTT
CATSRDPGLAGGPGPDTQYF
>TRBV27|TRBD2|TRBJ2-1|NA
TGTGCCAGCAGTCCCCGCTTAGGCGGGAGGAATGAGCAGTTCTTC
CASSPRLGGRNEQFF
>TRBV28|TRBD1|TRBJ1-1|NA
TGTGCCAGCTGTCGGTGCGGGACAGGGGAGGTGAAAGCTGAAGCTTTCTTT
CASCRCGTGEVKAEAFF
>TRBV18|NA|TRBJ1-1|NA
TGTGCCAGCTCTCACCAGGGGTTCCCCACTGAAGCTTTCTTT
CASSHQGFPTEAFF
>TRBV9|TRBD2|TRBJ2-5|NA
TGTGCCAGCAGAACTATTAGCGGGATCGGGCGAGAGACCCAGTACTTC
CASRTISGIGRETQYF
>TRBV27|TRBD2|TRBJ2-7|NA
TGTGCCAGCATGGTTGGGACTAGCAACGTCTACGAGCAGTACTTC
CASMVGTSNVYEQYF
>TRBV28|TRBD2|TRBJ2-1|NA
TGTGCCAGCAGTCCCCACATTGTAGCGGGAGGGTCTCCTTCAAACAATGAGCAGTTCTTC
CASSPHIVAGGSPSNNEQFF